What follows are 22 T cell receptor beta chains derived from one specimen sequenced in a study of neurological immune-mediated disorders. TCRdb recomputed calls from the 5' RACE reads with MiXCR, one row per CDR3 protein. The sample has fewer than 25,000 distinct CDR3 sequences; more than 10% are singletons. What was sequenced was PBMCs. All receptors derive from a woman aged 55-69 years with HTLV-1-associated myelopathy (HAM/TSP).

This clonotype has a handful of counts. The gene calls are TRBV19 and TRBJ2-1; TRBD2 matches at 9 bases. V dropped 8 bases and J dropped 5; count of bases not matched to a gene: 10. The length of the CDR3 is 15 residues. Germline lookup yields CDR1 LNHDA and CDR2 SQIVND (reference sequence). The DNA of the CDR3 is TGTGCCAGTGCGACGGCGGGGGGGCCACACAATGAGCAGTTCTTC. This encodes CASATAGGPHNEQFF.

The table lists this clonotype with many counts. The chain recombines TRBV7-2 with TRBJ1-2; D may be TRBD1 (6 bases). V shed 5 bases and J shed 8 bases, with 15 bases lying between them. Germline values: CDR1 SGHTA, CDR2 FQGNSA. The CDR3 consists of 13 residues. CDR3 bases: TGTGCCAGCAGCAGCCTCAGGGGAACGGGCTACACCTTC. Its protein is CASSSLRGTGYTF.

Many counts were recorded for this clonotype. The CDR3 DNA reads as TGTGCCAGCAGCTCTGGGACAGCTGCTTTGGGCTACACCTTC. Translated: CASSSGTAALGYTF. J is TRBJ1-2 and V is TRBV7-9; 7 nucleotides line up with TRBD1. CDR3 length: 14 amino acids. Germline V gives CDR1 SEHNR, CDR2 FQNEAQ (reference sequence). V lost 4 bases, J lost 8 bases, and 10 bases stayed unmatched.

This clonotype was picked up many times. This chain uses TRBV6-5 with TRBJ2-7, with a tentative D call TRBD1 (5 bases). The V end was cut by 5 bases, the J end by 5 bases, with 22 bases between. The CDR3 has 16 residues. Per germline, CDR1 MNHEY and CDR2 SVGAGI. The CDR3 region is CASSATSGPLRHEQYF. CDR3 in DNA: TGTGCCAGCAGTGCGACATCAGGGCCCCTCCGCCACGAGCAGTACTTC.

The chain employs TRBV5-4 and TRBJ1-2; TRBD1 matches at 7 bases. The CDR3 contains 15 residues. Germline CDR1 is SGHNT and CDR2 is YYREEE (reference sequence). The J segment lost 1 base and the V segment lost 4 bases, leaving 7 bases of the junction unmatched. CDR3 region: CASSLPTGRNYGYTF. As DNA, the CDR3 is TGTGCCAGCAGCCTGCCGACAGGGCGTAACTATGGCTACACCTTC.

By sample fraction, this clonotype is medium-sized. CDR3 in DNA: TGTGCCAGCAGCGCTGGCGGGGGAGGCTCCTACGAGCAGTACTTC. Translated, it gives CASSAGGGGSYEQYF. The chain joins TRBV7-2 to TRBJ2-7; 7 bases fit TRBD2. CDR3 length equals 15 residues. J was trimmed by 0 bases and V by 5 bases; bases with no gene match: 7. The germline V gene encodes CDR1 SGHTA and CDR2 FQGNSA.

This clonotype has at least ten counts. V and J are TRBV20-1 and TRBJ2-7, with 8 bases that match TRBD2. The CDR3 extends over 14 amino acids. CDR1 DFQATT and CDR2 SNEGSKA come from the germline V gene (reference sequence). The V segment lost 2 bases and the J segment 3 bases; nucleotides outside the gene matches: 6. CDR3 nucleotide sequence: TGCAGTGCTAGACCGGGGGGGAAACACTACGAGCAGTACTTC. It translates to CSARPGGKHYEQYF.

This clonotype was seen many times. The CDR3 reads CASSAGQGFLYTEAFF. CDR3 nucleotide sequence: TGTGCCAGCAGCGCGGGACAGGGGTTTTTGTACACTGAAGCTTTCTTT. V is TRBV7-8 and J is TRBJ1-1, with 10 bases matching TRBD1. Germline loops: CDR1 SGHVS, CDR2 FQNEAQ. The V gene end was trimmed by 5 bases and the J gene end by 3 bases; junction bases not matched to a gene: 9. This CDR3 comprises 16 residues.

Comment on this clonotype: At one end, the junction sequence differs from germline, possibly due to a read error. The gene calls are TRBV10-3 and TRBJ2-7; 9 nucleotides align to TRBD1. From germline, CDR1 is ENHRY and CDR2 SYGVKD. The CDR3 loop spans 15 amino acids. For the CDR3, the DNA is TGTGCCTTCACACCGGGACAGGGAAACTCCTACGAGCAGTACTTT. Translated: CAFTPGQGNSYEQYF.

In its sample, this clonotype was seen many times. The genes are TRBV6-5 and TRBJ1-6, with D possibly TRBD1 on 6 matching bases. V was pared by 0 bases and J by 7 bases, with 16 bases between. Germline lookup yields CDR1 MNHEY and CDR2 SVGAGI. The CDR3 spans 17 residues. CDR3 in amino acids: CASSYSNFQGSNSPLHF. The CDR3 DNA reads as TGTGCCAGCAGTTACTCGAATTTCCAGGGGAGCAATTCACCCCTCCACTTT.

This clonotype was seen at least ten times. The gene calls are TRBV5-1 and TRBJ2-3; TRBD1 aligns across 7 bases. The CDR3 sequence is 17 residues long. Unmatched junction bases numbered 10, after V lost 1 base and J lost 2 bases. Germline loops: CDR1 SGHRS, CDR2 YFSETQ. The DNA of the CDR3 is TGCGCCAGCAGCTTGACAGGGGACCGAGCCCACACAGATACGCAGTATTTT. It is translated as CASSLTGDRAHTDTQYF. Full variable domain (missing parts from reference TRBV5-1 and TRBJ2-3): KAGVTQTPRYLIKTRGQQVTLSCSPISGHRSVSWYQQTPGQGLQFLFEYFSETQRNKGNFPGRFSGRQFSNSRSEMNVSTLELGDSALYLCASSLTGDRAHTDTQYFGPGTRLTVL.

This clonotype was counted many times. The V and J genes are TRBV27 and TRBJ1-5; maybe TRBD1 (6 bases). V was trimmed by 6 bases and J by 0 bases, leaving 15 bases between them. CDR3 length: 16 residues. CDR1 MNHEY and CDR2 SMNVEV come from the germline V gene (reference sequence). The CDR3: CASRARGQYSNQPQHF. The DNA for the CDR3 is TGTGCCAGCAGGGCCCGCGGACAGTATAGCAATCAGCCCCAGCATTTT.

The sample holds many counts of this clonotype. The genes are TRBV4-3 and TRBJ2-1; D may be TRBD2 (5 bases). Germline V gene lookup returns CDR1 LGHNA and CDR2 YSLEER. The CDR3 consists of 21 residues. V lost 1 base and J lost 0, with 25 bases in between. CDR3 DNA: TGCGCCAGCAGCCAAGTCTGGGTGGGGAGCAGTTCGGTCCTCTCCTACAATGAGCAGTTCTTC. It encodes CASSQVWVGSSSVLSYNEQFF.

This clonotype was observed at least ten times. The V and J genes are TRBV24-1 and TRBJ2-3; 8 bases map to TRBD1. CDR1 is KGHDR and CDR2 is SFDVKD in the germline V gene. The CDR3 totals 16 residues. The V gene end was trimmed by 3 bases and the J gene end by 8 bases; junction bases not matched to a gene: 12. The CDR3 loop reads CATSDPTGANTGTQYF. CDR3 sequence (DNA): TGTGCCACCAGTGATCCGACAGGGGCGAATACGGGTACGCAGTATTTT.

Many counts were recorded for this clonotype. This chain joins TRBV20-1 and TRBJ2-3, with TRBD2 matching over 9 bases. The CDR3 spans 14 residues. Germline V lookup: CDR1 DFQATT, CDR2 SNEGSKA (reference sequence). The DNA of the CDR3 is TGCAGCACCCAAGGGACTAGCCCCACAGATACGCAGTATTTT. Translation gives CSTQGTSPTDTQYF.

This clonotype was counted a single time. The CDR3 spells CSGRTSGLTDTQYF. The CDR3, as DNA: TGCAGTGGAAGGACTAGCGGGCTCACAGATACGCAGTATTTT. This rearrangement joins TRBV20-1 to TRBJ2-3; TRBD2 matches at 11 bases. The CDR3 contains 14 residues. Germline V gives CDR1 DFQATT, CDR2 SNEGSKA (reference sequence). V gave up 7 bases and J gave up 2 bases; unmatched junction bases: 5.

The chain carries TRBV5-5 and TRBJ1-1; 8 bases align to TRBD1. V lost 2 bases to trimming and J lost 6 bases; unmatched junction nucleotides: 12. The germline gives CDR1 SGHKS, CDR2 YYEKEE (reference sequence). This CDR3 has 16 amino acids. The CDR3 reads CASSFWQGARAPEAFF. The CDR3 bases are TGTGCCAGCAGCTTCTGGCAGGGGGCGAGGGCCCCTGAAGCTTTCTTT.

This clonotype counts as medium-sized. The rearrangement joins TRBV7-2 to TRBJ2-7, with D perhaps matching TRBD1 or TRBD2 (6 bases each). The CDR3 sequence is 15 residues long. V lost 5 bases and J 7 bases, leaving 21 bases between the germline ends. Germline loops: CDR1 SGHTA, CDR2 FQGNSA. The CDR3 loop reads CASSPYLGGPWEQYF. Written as DNA, the CDR3 is TGTGCCAGCAGCCCCTATCTCGGGGGCCCCTGGGAGCAGTACTTC.

The chain recombines TRBV12-3 or TRBV12-4 with TRBJ1-5; D gene ambiguous. V dropped 5 bases and J dropped 9 bases, with 17 bases sitting between them. The CDR3 totals 14 residues. DNA of the CDR3: TGTGCCAGCAGTGCTAGTGAGGCGGAGGGGCCCCAGCATTTT. This sequence encodes CASSASEAEGPQHF.

In this sample, this clonotype turned up many times. V and J are TRBV7-2 and TRBJ1-2; D unclear. This CDR3 is built from 12 residues. The V gene lost 1 base and the J gene lost 5 bases, with 5 bases spanning the gap. Germline assignment: CDR1 SGHTA and CDR2 FQGNSA. CDR3 bases: TGTGCCAGCAGCTTAGTTACGTATGGCTACACCTTC. Encoded protein: CASSLVTYGYTF.

In its sample, this clonotype was seen many times. V gene TRBV7-6 combines with J gene TRBJ2-1; D is uncertain. The CDR3 extends over 11 amino acids. The germline gives CDR1 SGHVS, CDR2 FNYEAQ. Trimming took off 5 bases at V and 8 bases at J, with 7 bases between the two ends. The DNA for the CDR3 is TGTGCCAGCAGCCTTGGGGATGAGCAGTTCTTC. Its protein product is CASSLGDEQFF. Full variable domain (outside the CDR3, taken from reference TRBV7-6 and TRBJ2-1): GAGVSQSPRYKVTKRGQDVALRCDPISGHVSLYWYRQALGQGPEFLTYFNYEAQQDKSGLPNDRFSAERPEGSISTLTIQRTEQRDSAMYRCASSLGDEQFFGPGTRLTVL.

This clonotype occurred many times. The V call is TRBV12-5, the J call TRBJ1-5, with D possibly matching TRBD1 (6 bases). V was clipped by 6 bases and J by 0 bases, with 15 bases between them. CDR3 size: 16 residues. CDR1 is LGHNT, CDR2 FRNRAP, per germline. CDR3 protein: CASGRLQGHSNQPQHF. The CDR3 DNA reads TGTGCTAGTGGCCGACTCCAGGGGCATAGCAATCAGCCCCAGCATTTT.